The sequence of this T cell receptor (beta chain) was determined in a study of blood T cells in healthy people across ages. Points from the study as a whole: A conclusive naive versus antigen-experienced comparison was prevented by the unsorted PBMCs. With age, beta diversity per million T cells declined roughly linearly, significantly by about 37.

Through a sample-barcoded 5' primer and a J-beta primer mix, a second PCR was run for roughly 6 to 12 cycles. Using its own MiXCR run on the 5' RACE reads, TCRdb lists one record per CDR3 protein. The data show under 1,100,000 distinct CDR3 sequences, approximately 26% seen once. This clonotype was counted at least ten times. Its matching antigen is unknown. Between the trimmed V and J ends, which lost 8 bases and 2 bases, there was a span of 19 bases. Per germline, CDR1 MDHEN and CDR2 SYDVKM. The CDR3 totals 15 residues. The data were also submitted as part of a second study, on T cells of mothers and their children. From that report: Slightly higher but non-significant overlap marked related mother-child pairs versus unrelated pairs. Sequencing revealed no T cell clones that were persistent and microchimeric.

The sequence was collected from a girl aged 2 to 9 in good health. Source material: blood. This rearrangement joins TRBV28 to TRBJ2-7; a weak D match, TRBD1 (6 bases). In DNA form, the CDR3 reads TGTGCCAGCGATGGGGGTTTGGGGGCTACCTACGAGCAGTACTTC. Encoded protein: CASDGGLGATYEQYF.